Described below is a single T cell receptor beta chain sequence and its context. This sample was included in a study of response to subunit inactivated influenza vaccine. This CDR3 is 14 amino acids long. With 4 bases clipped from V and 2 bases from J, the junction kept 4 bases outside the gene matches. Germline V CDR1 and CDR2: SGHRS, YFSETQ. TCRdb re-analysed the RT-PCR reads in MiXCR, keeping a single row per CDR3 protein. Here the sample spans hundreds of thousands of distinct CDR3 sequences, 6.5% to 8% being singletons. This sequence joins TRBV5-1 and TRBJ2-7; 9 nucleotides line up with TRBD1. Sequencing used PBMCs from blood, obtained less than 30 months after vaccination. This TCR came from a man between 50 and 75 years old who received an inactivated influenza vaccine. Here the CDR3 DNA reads TGCGCCAGCAGCCTCCGGACAGGGGCCTACGAGCAGTACTTC. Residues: CASSLRTGAYEQYF.